This is a list of T cell receptor beta chains from one sample in a study of blood T cell repertoires in COVID-19. Only in-frame clones appear in the TCRdb table, and some are missing; sequencing was by immunoSEQ multiplex PCR. Of nearly 70,000 clones detected, approximately 88% appear once; the ten largest clones hold 6% to 7%. The sample was peripheral blood. Receptors were obtained from a woman in her 70s with acute or convalescent COVID-19. Each CDR3 is given with its conserved first and last residue. The D gene is left open where the match is weak.

V gene,J gene,D gene,CDR3 protein,CDR3 DNA
TRBV19,TRBJ2-6,NA,CASSHRQEIPSGANVLTF,TGTGCCAGTAGCCACCGACAGGAGATACCCTCTGGGGCCAACGTCCTGACTTTC
TRBV28,TRBJ1-5,NA,CASSSRQFAASTQHF,TGTGCCAGCAGTTCCCGACAGTTTGCCGCGTCGACCCAGCATTTT
TRBV24-1,TRBJ2-5,NA,CATSDPLGGVETQYF,TGTGCCACCAGTGACCCACTAGGAGGGGTGGAGACCCAGTACTTC
TRBV24-1,TRBJ2-3,TRBD2,CATSDWTSGGTDTQYF,TGTGCCACCAGTGATTGGACTAGCGGGGGGACAGATACGCAGTATTTT
TRBV18,TRBJ2-7,TRBD1,CASSGQGGYEQYF,TGTGCCAGCTCGGGACAGGGGGGCTACGAGCAGTACTTC
TRBV11-3,TRBJ2-7,NA,CASSLGEGSYEQYF,TGTGCCAGCAGCTTAGGCGAGGGCTCCTACGAGCAGTACTTC
TRBV28,TRBJ1-5,NA,CASSLPQGPNQPQHF,TGTGCCAGCAGTTTACCTCAGGGGCCTAACCAGCCCCAGCATTTT
TRBV7-9,TRBJ2-7,NA,CASSGRDSYSYEQYF,TGTGCCAGCAGCGGCCGGGACTCCTACTCCTACGAGCAGTACTTC
TRBV28,TRBJ2-7,TRBD1,CASSSLTGGELLIEQYF,TGTGCCAGCAGTTCTTTGACAGGGGGCGAACTCCTCATCGAGCAGTACTTC
TRBV19,TRBJ2-1,TRBD1,CASTRAGGGYNEQFF,TGTGCCAGTACCAGAGCAGGGGGCGGCTACAATGAGCAGTTCTTC
TRBV7-2,TRBJ1-3,TRBD1,CASSFGTAGNTIYF,TGTGCCAGCAGCTTTGGGACAGCTGGAAACACCATATATTTT
TRBV6-5,TRBJ1-1,NA,CASNKQGRTEAFF,TGTGCCAGCAATAAACAGGGCAGAACTGAAGCTTTCTTT